The entry below gives a single TCR beta chain sequence along with its context. This clone turned up a few times. The antigen it binds to is not known. The sample holds no much larger clone one base away, and base qualities are not on file. The time point tag for this specimen amounts to: roughly 27 days on oral tofacitinib. The sample's treatment or condition label is to be understood as: oral pan-JAK inhibitor, 5-10 mg twice daily. Peripheral blood and lesional scalp punch biopsies were obtained from patients with alopecia areata. After PBMCs were isolated by density centrifugation and stained for CD3, CD4 and CD8, a FACSAria was used to sort CD4+ and CD8+ T cells. The library was built by means of the immunoSEQ multiplex PCR assay. For TCR sequencing, RNA was extracted from every sample and reverse transcribed into cDNA to serve as template. First-strand cDNA was synthesized with SuperScript III using a 2:1 mix of oligo-dT and random hexamers. A synthetic immune receptor repertoire was used to assess amplification bias, and residual bias was removed computationally. As for the authors' bioinformatics: Raw reads were preprocessed for error removal, and CDR3 was defined according to IMGT conventions as running from the conserved cysteine to phenylalanine. To get clonality, Shannon entropy was normalized by log2 of the number of productive unique TCRs and the result was subtracted from 1. Whether scalp clones were CD4 or CD8 was inferred by matching scalp TCRbeta sequences against CD4 and CD8 repertoires sorted from blood. The source is immuneACCESS, and TCRdb retained only in-frame sequences with V and J called. Part of the clones is not carried over; for the studies checked, unresolved V genes explain less than half of this, and the remainder is unexplained. For V, J and clone size, that table is used; D and trimming come from the DNA. Counted in this sample were roughly 120,000 clones; roughly 50% of them appeared once. Clones ranked in the top ten supply 25% to 35% of the sample.

V loses 4 bases at its end and J loses 3 bases; junction bases beyond the gene matches: 5. There are 15 amino acids in the CDR3, from cysteine to phenylalanine inclusive. Only the CDR3 DNA is retained, 45 bases long and in frame from the first base. The germline V gene gives CDR1 as MDHEN and CDR2 as SYDVKM. The sample is drawn from a study of CD8+ T cells in alopecia areata (dated by TCRdb to the late 2010s). With respect to the entire study: The treated patients took part in an open-label pilot trial in which moderate-to-severe alopecia areata was treated with oral tofacitinib at 5 to 10 mg twice daily. Patients received tofacitinib for 6 to 18 months and were then followed off drug for 6 months to check for delayed response and recurrence. For the treated patients, the SALT score, which quantifies what percentage of scalp surface area is affected, served as the measure of disease severity. High-throughput TCRbeta sequencing was used to examine T cell clonal expansion in alopecia areata in both the C3H/HeJ mouse model and human patients. Scalp tissue and sorted CD4+ and CD8+ peripheral blood T cells from patchy and totalis/universalis alopecia areata patients and from healthy controls were covered by human TCRbeta sequencing. Biopsies were taken from tofacitinib-treated patients at baseline and again at 4 and 24 weeks into treatment, and several of those patients also had a later scalp biopsy. Scalp clonality was compared across normal scalp (n=4), patchy alopecia areata scalp (n=8), and alopecia totalis/universalis scalp (n=8). RNA was obtained with the PAXgene miRNA kit for fixed scalp, the miRNeasy kit for PBMCs, and the RNeasy kit for mouse skin. Amplification of TCRbeta CDR3 regions was done by immunoSEQ multiplex PCR using 35 Vbeta forward primers and 13 Jbeta reverse primers.

Overall study results and their limits: Resident alphabeta T cells in normal human skin are also sequenced, complicating scalp TCR repertoire analysis, unlike mouse skin dominated by gammadelta T cells. Lesional scalp, especially in alopecia totalis/universalis, showed higher clonality and more expanded CD8+ clones than normal scalp, suggesting antigenic drive. With tofacitinib, both scalp clonality and the number of expanded CD8+ clones among the top 100 scalp clones went down significantly. Shared TCR sequences between patients were less evident than in mice, which may be partly attributable to HLA diversity in the patient population. Because the treated cohort was small and had only one nonresponder, larger studies are needed to examine links between baseline CD8+ expansion and response. Many expanded lesional clones were found to persist in scalp and blood during tofacitinib treatment, and relapse after treatment cessation may be partly explained by this persistence.

The TCR sequence derives from a human donor with alopecia areata. This sequence uses TRBV28 and TRBJ2-7; the central 11 bases match TRBD2. The sample consisted of CD8+ T cells sorted from blood, taken at week 4, from a patient treated with tofacitinib. The CDR3 sequence is CASSWLAGGIYEQYF. The nucleotide sequence reads as follows: TGTGCCAGCAGTTGGCTAGCGGGGGGAATCTACGAGCAGTACTTC.